Sequencing of this T cell receptor beta chain was carried out in a study of cytomegalovirus exposure and HLA in healthy donors. General study results and limits: The majority of CMV-associated TCR beta chains were reported as apparently HLA-restricted in a later analysis. Information on immune exposure was restricted to one variable (CMV serostatus).

The germline gives CDR1 SEHNR, CDR2 FQNEAQ (reference sequence). This CDR3 contains 13 residues. V lost 0 bases and J lost 5, with 6 bases in between. Worth noting for this clone: Its antigen remains unknown.

PCR primers comprised 60 Vbeta and 13 Jbeta primers. Method: immunoSEQ multiplex PCR; TCRdb's copy keeps in-frame clones and lacks some. The data hold 95,000 to 130,000 clones, with 9.5% observed a single time. The material sequenced was PBMCs. The rearrangement uses TRBV7-9 and TRBJ2-3, with a weak D call TRBD1 (5 bases). This sequence originates from a man in his thirties or forties in good health and CMV-seronegative. The CDR3: CASSLAQGDTQYF. In nucleotides, the CDR3 is TGTGCCAGCAGCTTAGCGCAGGGAGATACGCAGTATTTT.